The 19 T cell receptor beta chains presented below share a single source sample, sequenced in a study of early T cells in non-severe SARS-CoV-2 infection. MiXCR was run by TCRdb on the 5' RACE reads, yielding one entry per CDR3 protein. Seen here are fewer than 85,000 distinct CDR3 sequences, around an eighth observed once, and the top ten hold around 1.3%. The sequencing sample was made of whole blood. The receptors stem from an adult who was a healthcare worker with PCR-confirmed SARS-CoV-2 infection or an uninfected control (not recorded which).

The gene calls are TRBV28 and TRBJ2-7; no reliable D call. Per germline, CDR1 MDHEN and CDR2 SYDVKM. The CDR3 runs to 11 residues. Trimming took 4 bases from V and 5 from J, leaving 6 bases between them. The CDR3 protein is CASSSNNEQYF. The CDR3 region has the DNA TGTGCCAGCAGTTCAAACAACGAGCAGTACTTC.

This clonotype was counted many times. The rearrangement joins TRBV27 to TRBJ2-2; the D is unclear. This CDR3 is built from 14 residues. V was cut by 5 bases and J by 1 base, with 8 bases left in between. CDR1 is MNHEY, CDR2 SMNVEV, per germline (reference sequence). The DNA of the CDR3 is TGTGCCAGCAGTAGTCCAGGGAACACCGGGGAGCTGTTTTTT. Translated, it gives CASSSPGNTGELFF.

Ten or more counts support this clonotype. The CDR3 is CASSIHRGTEAFF. DNA for the CDR3: TGTGCCAGCAGTATTCACAGGGGAACTGAAGCTTTCTTT. The V and J genes are TRBV12-3 or TRBV12-4 and TRBJ1-1; TRBD1 aligns across 7 bases. This CDR3 contains 13 residues. With 5 bases clipped from V and 5 bases from J, the junction kept 5 bases outside the gene matches.

This chain uses TRBV29-1 with TRBJ2-7; the D is unclear. From germline, CDR1 is SQVTM and CDR2 ANQGSEA. CDR3 length: 14 amino acids. V lost 5 bases to trimming and J lost 0 bases, with 14 bases between them. The CDR3 sequence: CSVKAVSFSYEQYF. The CDR3 DNA follows: TGCAGCGTTAAGGCGGTATCCTTCTCCTACGAGCAGTACTTC.

This clonotype turned up a few times. The chain employs TRBV29-1 and TRBJ1-1; D not resolved. From germline, CDR1 is SQVTM and CDR2 ANQGSEA. The CDR3 contains 10 residues. V gave up 4 bases and J gave up 3 bases, with 3 bases separating them. CDR3 nucleotide sequence: TGCAGCGTTGGGCACACTGAAGCTTTCTTT. Protein: CSVGHTEAFF.

This clonotype was seen at least ten times. The chain recombines TRBV9 with TRBJ1-6, with D possibly matching TRBD1 (5 bases). Germline V gene lookup returns CDR1 SGDLS and CDR2 YYNGEE. V lost 0 bases and J 7 bases, leaving 8 bases between the germline ends. CDR3 length equals 14 residues. The CDR3 is CASSVGRTNSPLHF. In DNA form, the CDR3 reads TGTGCCAGCAGCGTAGGCAGGACAAATTCACCCCTCCACTTT.

There are many counts of this clonotype. This chain links TRBV4-2 with TRBJ1-1; possible D gene TRBD1, 5 bases. The germline V and J ends were trimmed by 3 bases and 1 base, with 18 bases remaining between them. The CDR3 totals 17 residues. Germline-derived CDR1 and CDR2 are LGHNA and YNFKEQ. The CDR3 spells CASSHPPRGAQNTEAFF. CDR3 coding DNA: TGTGCCAGCAGCCATCCCCCTAGGGGAGCCCAGAACACTGAAGCTTTCTTT.

The table lists this clonotype with many counts. The rearrangement links TRBV7-2 to TRBJ2-5; TRBD2 might be the D (7 bases). In germline, CDR1 is SGHTA, CDR2 FQGNSA. CDR3 length: 16 residues. V was trimmed by 5 bases and J by 5 bases, leaving 21 bases between them. This chain's CDR3 is CASSPNPGGRGETQYF. The CDR3 DNA follows: TGTGCCAGCAGCCCGAACCCGGGGGGAAGGGGGGAGACCCAGTACTTC.

This chain joins TRBV27 and TRBJ2-1; D gene unclear. Germline assignment: CDR1 MNHEY and CDR2 SMNVEV (reference sequence). V lost 5 bases and J 7 bases, leaving 18 bases between the germline ends. The CDR3 has 15 amino acids. The CDR3 region has the DNA TGTGCCAGCAGTCCGAGAATAGGTGATCGGAATGAGCAGTTCTTC. It is translated as CASSPRIGDRNEQFF.

This clonotype was seen a few times. This sequence joins TRBV7-9 and TRBJ2-5; 9 bases match TRBD2. The J segment lost 5 bases and the V segment lost 5 bases, leaving 6 bases of the junction unmatched. Germline values: CDR1 SEHNR, CDR2 FQNEAQ (reference sequence). The CDR3 is 14 residues long. The CDR3 DNA sequence: TGTGCCAGCAGCCCTAGCGGGGTCGGGGAGACCCAGTACTTC. It is translated as CASSPSGVGETQYF.

This clonotype was recorded at least ten times. This chain links TRBV11-2 with TRBJ2-1; tentative D call: TRBD2 (5 bases). V lost 5 bases to trimming and J lost 8 bases, with 25 bases between them. Germline V gene sequence: CDR1 SGHAT, CDR2 FQNNGV. The CDR3 consists of 17 residues. The CDR3 nucleotides read TGTGCCAGCAGCCGACCTTGGAGCGGAGTGAGTACGGATGAGCAGTTCTTC. As protein: CASSRPWSGVSTDEQFF.

This clonotype was seen ten or more times. This chain uses TRBV20-1 with TRBJ1-1; 7 bases agree with TRBD1. Trimming at V came to 0 bases and at J to 1 base, leaving 5 bases not matched to a gene. From germline, CDR1 is DFQATT and CDR2 SNEGSKA (reference sequence). The CDR3 totals 15 residues. The CDR3 reads CSARDPRTGNTEAFF. CDR3 nucleotides: TGCAGTGCTAGAGACCCCCGGACAGGGAACACTGAAGCTTTCTTT.

Ten or more counts support this clonotype. The chain recombines TRBV20-1 with TRBJ2-2, with TRBD2 as a possible D gene (7 bases). Deletions cut 5 bases from V and 8 bases from J, with 18 bases between. The CDR3 has 14 amino acids. Germline V gives CDR1 DFQATT, CDR2 SNEGSKA (reference sequence). CDR3 coding DNA: TGCAGTGCTCGGCGAGGGGGGGAATCTGGGGAGCTGTTTTTT. Protein sequence: CSARRGGESGELFF.

This clonotype showed up many times. V and J are TRBV7-9 and TRBJ2-4; D is possibly TRBD1 or TRBD2 (5 bases each). The germline CDR1 and CDR2 sequences are SEHNR and FQNEAQ (reference sequence). This CDR3 is 14 amino acids long. V was pared by 5 bases and J by 6 bases, with 14 bases between. CDR3 residues: CASSLGHGGNIQYF. The CDR3 DNA is TGTGCCAGCAGCCTGGGTCATGGGGGAAACATTCAGTACTTC.

This clonotype was seen ten or more times. This chain connects TRBV7-2 to TRBJ2-5, with no clear D. CDR1 is SGHTA, CDR2 FQGNSA, per germline. Trimming pared 0 bases from V and 5 bases from J, leaving 7 bases between. This CDR3 comprises 13 residues. The chain's CDR3 is CASSLAWTETQYF. Written as DNA, the CDR3 is TGTGCCAGCAGCTTAGCGTGGACGGAGACCCAGTACTTC.

This chain's CDR3 is CSAPSGSTDTQYF. CDR3 nucleotides: TGCAGTGCACCCAGCGGGAGTACAGATACGCAGTATTTT. The chain has TRBV20-1 and TRBJ2-3, with 8 positions matching TRBD2. V shed 6 bases and J 3 bases; nucleotides not matched to a gene: 5. This CDR3 comprises 13 residues. The germline V gene encodes CDR1 DFQATT and CDR2 SNEGSKA (reference sequence).

This clonotype was seen ten or more times. The chain couples TRBV5-6 to TRBJ1-2; the D gene is possibly TRBD1 (5 bases). Germline V CDR1 and CDR2: SGHDT, YYEEEE. The ends were cut back, 7 bases at V and 8 bases at J, with 18 bases in the middle. The CDR3 contains 13 residues. The CDR3 bases are TGTGCCAGCTCCGGTGATGGGACGGGCGGCTACACCTTC. As protein: CASSGDGTGGYTF. Based on the CDR3 plus reference TRBV5-6 and TRBJ1-2, the full variable domain is DAGVTQSPTHLIKTRGQQVTLRCSPKSGHDTVSWYQQALGQGPQFIFQYYEEEERQRGNFPDRFSGHQFPNYSSELNVNALLLGDSALYLCASSGDGTGGYTFGSGTRLTVV.

The table lists this clonotype with many counts. The V call is TRBV30, the J call TRBJ1-2, with 10 bases fitting TRBD1. The CDR3 totals 13 residues. The V gene end was trimmed by 2 bases and the J gene end by 7 bases; junction bases not matched to a gene: 4. CDR1 is GTSNPN, CDR2 SVGIG, per germline (reference sequence). DNA of the CDR3: TGTGCCTGGAGTTCGACAGGGGGCCTTGGCTACACCTTC. It specifies CAWSSTGGLGYTF.

This clonotype was counted many times. V is TRBV19 and J is TRBJ1-5; 7 nucleotides line up with TRBD1. Trimming removed 7 bases from V and 0 bases from J; junction bases left unmatched: 9. Per the germline V gene, CDR1 is LNHDA and CDR2 is SQIVND (reference sequence). This CDR3 region has 16 residues. DNA of the CDR3: TGTGCCAGTAAAGCAGGGGGTCTTTATAGCAATCAGCCCCAGCATTTT. The encoded protein is CASKAGGLYSNQPQHF.